This is a list of T cell receptor beta chains from one sample in a study of cytomegalovirus exposure and HLA in healthy donors. Profiled with immunoSEQ multiplex PCR; TCRdb holds only in-frame clones, not every one. The repertoire includes about 160,000 clones, 84% of them detected once, and around 2% sits in the top ten. Sequencing used PBMCs. The receptors shown here come from a young man in good health and CMV-seronegative. The conserved cysteine and the conserved F or W are not part of the CDR3 here. Each record gives: V gene, J gene, CDR3 protein.

v_gene: TRBV6-5; j_gene: TRBJ2-7; CDR3aa: ASSYSTGGYEQY
v_gene: TRBV27; j_gene: TRBJ1-5; CDR3aa: ANPRGLGNQPQH
v_gene: TRBV9; j_gene: TRBJ2-1; CDR3aa: ASSSLADNEQF
v_gene: TRBV2; j_gene: TRBJ2-7; CDR3aa: ASSGVSYEQY
v_gene: TRBV7-9; j_gene: TRBJ1-5; CDR3aa: ASSLLSQPQH
v_gene: TRBV28; j_gene: TRBJ1-5; CDR3aa: ASSFNTLGQPQH
v_gene: TRBV18; j_gene: TRBJ2-3; CDR3aa: ASSLRGQASGTQY
v_gene: TRBV7-8; j_gene: TRBJ2-1; CDR3aa: ASALGGFSYNEQF
v_gene: TRBV29-1; j_gene: TRBJ2-7; CDR3aa: SVVPSGRSYEQY
v_gene: TRBV7-9; j_gene: TRBJ1-2; CDR3aa: ASSSAWDRHRGYT
v_gene: TRBV5-1; j_gene: TRBJ1-2; CDR3aa: ASSSKSGLYGYT
v_gene: TRBV28; j_gene: TRBJ2-5; CDR3aa: ASSLGGLAFETQY
v_gene: TRBV2; j_gene: TRBJ2-7; CDR3aa: ASSVTGEGEQY
v_gene: TRBV7-2; j_gene: TRBJ1-5; CDR3aa: ASSSKRDQPQH
v_gene: TRBV2; j_gene: TRBJ1-2; CDR3aa: ASSGYSGGYGYT
v_gene: TRBV27; j_gene: TRBJ1-3; CDR3aa: ASSLRGTGNTIY
v_gene: TRBV29-1; j_gene: TRBJ2-1; CDR3aa: SVEGGERGRYNEQF
v_gene: TRBV28; j_gene: TRBJ2-1; CDR3aa: ASSLGLAGVLDEQF
v_gene: TRBV2; j_gene: TRBJ2-1; CDR3aa: ASSEDRVANEQF
v_gene: TRBV5-1; j_gene: TRBJ2-1; CDR3aa: ASSLQGGGYRNEQF
v_gene: TRBV7-9; j_gene: TRBJ1-3; CDR3aa: ASSLESDLFTDTIY
v_gene: TRBV7-3; j_gene: TRBJ2-5; CDR3aa: ASTNRGSGTSGETQY
v_gene: TRBV9; j_gene: TRBJ2-1; CDR3aa: ASSGVSGRAPKQF
v_gene: TRBV19; j_gene: TRBJ1-2; CDR3aa: ASSLGTERDGYT
v_gene: TRBV7-9; j_gene: TRBJ1-4; CDR3aa: ASSLEYGDPVTGLF
v_gene: TRBV5-1; j_gene: TRBJ2-1; CDR3aa: ASSPRSGLAHEQF
v_gene: TRBV18; j_gene: TRBJ2-1; CDR3aa: ASSPFPPRVADEQF
v_gene: TRBV6-1; j_gene: TRBJ2-3; CDR3aa: ASSGENRNTDTQY
v_gene: TRBV11-2; j_gene: TRBJ2-7; CDR3aa: ASSLTQVYEQY
v_gene: TRBV5-4; j_gene: TRBJ1-1; CDR3aa: ASSLRTGKNTEAF
v_gene: TRBV30; j_gene: TRBJ2-1; CDR3aa: ALRVNGGANEQF
v_gene: TRBV7-3; j_gene: TRBJ2-5; CDR3aa: ASSPRGRGYQETQY
v_gene: TRBV5-1; j_gene: TRBJ2-7; CDR3aa: ASNAGTSFYEQY
v_gene: TRBV19; j_gene: TRBJ1-5; CDR3aa: ASQGLPDINQPQH
v_gene: TRBV9; j_gene: TRBJ1-1; CDR3aa: ASSVADGSTEAF
v_gene: TRBV5-1; j_gene: TRBJ2-3; CDR3aa: ASSLAAGVSDTQY
v_gene: TRBV7-9; j_gene: TRBJ2-1; CDR3aa: SSQESLTSVSYNEQF
v_gene: TRBV4-1; j_gene: TRBJ2-1; CDR3aa: ASSRVDTSSYNEQF
v_gene: TRBV13; j_gene: TRBJ2-7; CDR3aa: ASSLVGQGPYEQY
v_gene: TRBV27; j_gene: TRBJ2-5; CDR3aa: ASSSREAGETQY
v_gene: TRBV6-6; j_gene: TRBJ1-6; CDR3aa: ASSYRGQGEGSPLH
v_gene: TRBV6-5; j_gene: TRBJ1-4; CDR3aa: ASRPGTGFKEKLF
v_gene: TRBV9; j_gene: TRBJ1-3; CDR3aa: ASSPARASSGNTIY
v_gene: TRBV19; j_gene: TRBJ1-1; CDR3aa: ASGTGGTTEAF
v_gene: TRBV7-2; j_gene: TRBJ2-5; CDR3aa: ASSLGGLAGGPRKTQY
v_gene: TRBV19; j_gene: TRBJ1-5; CDR3aa: ASSVQFSNQPQH
v_gene: TRBV15; j_gene: TRBJ2-1; CDR3aa: ATTGDRRYNEQF
v_gene: TRBV5-6; j_gene: TRBJ2-4; CDR3aa: ASSDLNRVVAKNIQY